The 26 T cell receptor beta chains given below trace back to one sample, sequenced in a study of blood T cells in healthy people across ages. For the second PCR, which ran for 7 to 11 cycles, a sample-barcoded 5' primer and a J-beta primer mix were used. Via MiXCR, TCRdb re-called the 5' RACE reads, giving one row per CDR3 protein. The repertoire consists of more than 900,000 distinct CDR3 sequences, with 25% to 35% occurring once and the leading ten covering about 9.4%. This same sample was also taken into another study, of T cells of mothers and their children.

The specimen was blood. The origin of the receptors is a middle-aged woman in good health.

The CDR3, as DNA: TGTGCCAGCAGAATACAGGTGGGGAACACTGAAGCTTTCTTT. This gives the protein CASRIQVGNTEAFF. The chain couples TRBV12-3 or TRBV12-4 to TRBJ1-1; TRBD1 might be the D (5 bases). Trimming pared 6 bases from V and 1 base from J, leaving 12 bases between. The CDR3 sequence is 14 residues long.

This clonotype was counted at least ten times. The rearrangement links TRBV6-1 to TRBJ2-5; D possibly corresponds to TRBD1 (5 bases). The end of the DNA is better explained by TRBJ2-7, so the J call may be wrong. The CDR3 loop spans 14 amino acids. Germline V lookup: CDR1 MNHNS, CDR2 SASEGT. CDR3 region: CASSPLLERGEQYF. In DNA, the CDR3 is TGTGCCAGCAGTCCTCTACTCGAAAGGGGCGAGCAGTACTTC.

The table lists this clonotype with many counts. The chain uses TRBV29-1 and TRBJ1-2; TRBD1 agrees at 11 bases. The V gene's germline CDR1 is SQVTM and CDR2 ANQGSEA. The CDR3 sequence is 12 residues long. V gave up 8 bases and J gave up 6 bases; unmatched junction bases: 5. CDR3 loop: CSSDRGQNGYTF. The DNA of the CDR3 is TGCAGCTCGGACAGGGGGCAGAATGGCTACACCTTC.

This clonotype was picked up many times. The CDR3 loop reads CASSLSIRGSDTQYF. The DNA for the CDR3 is TGTGCCAGCAGCTTAAGTATTCGAGGGTCAGATACGCAGTATTTT. V and J are TRBV7-2 and TRBJ2-3, with D tentatively TRBD2 (5 bases). Germline V gives CDR1 SGHTA, CDR2 FQGNSA. This CDR3 has 15 amino acids. V shed 2 bases and J shed 4 bases, with 13 bases lying between them.

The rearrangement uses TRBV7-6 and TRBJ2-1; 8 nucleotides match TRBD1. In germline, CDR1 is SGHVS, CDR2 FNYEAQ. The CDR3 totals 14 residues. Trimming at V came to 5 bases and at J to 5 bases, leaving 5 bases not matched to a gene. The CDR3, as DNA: TGTGCCAGCAGCGCTGACAGGGGAAACAATGAGCAGTTCTTC. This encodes CASSADRGNNEQFF.

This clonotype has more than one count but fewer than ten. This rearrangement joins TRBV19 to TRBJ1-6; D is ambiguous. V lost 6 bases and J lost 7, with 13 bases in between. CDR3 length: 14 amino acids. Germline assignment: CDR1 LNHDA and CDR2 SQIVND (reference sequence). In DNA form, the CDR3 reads TGTGCCAGTAGGGAAGGACGGACCAATTCACCCCTCCACTTT. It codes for CASREGRTNSPLHF.

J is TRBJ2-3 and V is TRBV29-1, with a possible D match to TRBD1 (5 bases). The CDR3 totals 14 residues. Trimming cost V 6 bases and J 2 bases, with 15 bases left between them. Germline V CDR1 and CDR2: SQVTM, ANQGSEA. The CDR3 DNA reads TGCAGCGTCCTGAGACAGACCCTCACAGATACGCAGTATTTT. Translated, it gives CSVLRQTLTDTQYF.

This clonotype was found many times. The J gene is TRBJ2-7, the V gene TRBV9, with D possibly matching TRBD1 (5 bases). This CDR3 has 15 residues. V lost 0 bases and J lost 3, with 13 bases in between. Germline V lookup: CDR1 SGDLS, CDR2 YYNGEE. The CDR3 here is CASSVASSTVYEQYF. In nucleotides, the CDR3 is TGTGCCAGCAGCGTAGCTTCTTCGACAGTCTACGAGCAGTACTTC.

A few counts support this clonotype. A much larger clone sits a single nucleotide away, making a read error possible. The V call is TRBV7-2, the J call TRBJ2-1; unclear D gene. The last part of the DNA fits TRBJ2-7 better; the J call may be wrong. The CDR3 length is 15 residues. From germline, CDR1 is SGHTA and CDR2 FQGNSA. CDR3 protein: CASSLGYGSYNEQYF. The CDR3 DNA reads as TGTGCCAGCAGCTTAGGGTACGGGTCCTACAATGAGCAGTACTTC.

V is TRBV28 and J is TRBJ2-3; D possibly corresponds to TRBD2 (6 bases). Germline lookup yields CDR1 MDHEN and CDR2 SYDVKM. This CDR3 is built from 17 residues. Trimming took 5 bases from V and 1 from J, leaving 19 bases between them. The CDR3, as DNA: TGTGCCAGCAGTGAGATTGGGACTGGATGGCGCACAGATACGCAGTATTTT. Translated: CASSEIGTGWRTDTQYF.

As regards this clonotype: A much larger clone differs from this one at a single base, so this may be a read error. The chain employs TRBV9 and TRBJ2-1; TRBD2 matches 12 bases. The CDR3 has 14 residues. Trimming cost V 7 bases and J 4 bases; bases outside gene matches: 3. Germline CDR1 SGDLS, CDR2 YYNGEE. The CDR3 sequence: CASALAGGYNEQFF. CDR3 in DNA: TGTGCCAGCGCCCTAGCGGGGGGGTACAATGAGCAGTTCTTC.

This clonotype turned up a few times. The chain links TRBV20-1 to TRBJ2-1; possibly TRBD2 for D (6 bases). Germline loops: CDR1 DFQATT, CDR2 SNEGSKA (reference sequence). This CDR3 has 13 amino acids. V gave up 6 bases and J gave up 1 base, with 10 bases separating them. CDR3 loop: CSAGLSSYNEQFF. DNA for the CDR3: TGCAGTGCCGGACTATCTTCCTACAATGAGCAGTTCTTC.

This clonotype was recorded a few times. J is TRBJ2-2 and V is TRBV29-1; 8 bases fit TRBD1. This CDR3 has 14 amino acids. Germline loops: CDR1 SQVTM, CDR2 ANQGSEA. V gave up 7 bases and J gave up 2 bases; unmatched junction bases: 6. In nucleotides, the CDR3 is TGCAGCGCCAGGACAGGGTACAACACCGGGGAGCTGTTTTTT. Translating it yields CSARTGYNTGELFF.

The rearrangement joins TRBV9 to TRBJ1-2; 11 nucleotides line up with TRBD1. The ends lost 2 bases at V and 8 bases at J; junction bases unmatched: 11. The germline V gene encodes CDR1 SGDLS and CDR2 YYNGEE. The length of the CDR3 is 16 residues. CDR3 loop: CASSVGTGGLSEGYTF. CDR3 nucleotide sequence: TGTGCCAGCAGCGTCGGGACAGGGGGTCTTTCTGAGGGCTACACCTTC.

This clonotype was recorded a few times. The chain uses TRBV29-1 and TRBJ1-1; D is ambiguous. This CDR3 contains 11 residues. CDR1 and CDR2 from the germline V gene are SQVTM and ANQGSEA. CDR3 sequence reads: CSAPEGIEAFF. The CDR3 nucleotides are TGCAGTGCACCCGAGGGTATTGAAGCTTTCTTT.

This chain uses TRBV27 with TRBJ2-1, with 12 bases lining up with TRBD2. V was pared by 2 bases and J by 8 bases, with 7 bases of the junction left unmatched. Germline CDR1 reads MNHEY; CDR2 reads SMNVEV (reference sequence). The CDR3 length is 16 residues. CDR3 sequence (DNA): TGTGCCAGCAGTTTAGAAGCTAGCGGGGGGGCCCATGAGCAGTTCTTC. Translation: CASSLEASGGAHEQFF.

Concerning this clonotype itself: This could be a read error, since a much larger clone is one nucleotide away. The CDR3 region has the DNA TGTGCCAGCAGCCCCTCACAGGGGGCCAACGTCCTGACTTTC. Its translation is CASSPSQGANVLTF. This rearrangement joins TRBV7-2 to TRBJ2-6; D is uncertain. Trimming left V 5 bases short and J 4 bases short, with 9 bases between. CDR3 length: 14 amino acids. Per the germline V gene, CDR1 is SGHTA and CDR2 is FQGNSA.

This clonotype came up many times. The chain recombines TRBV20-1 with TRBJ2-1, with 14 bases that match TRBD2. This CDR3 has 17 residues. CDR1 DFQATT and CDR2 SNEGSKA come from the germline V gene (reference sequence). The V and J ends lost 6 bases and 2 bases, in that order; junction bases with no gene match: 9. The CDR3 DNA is TGCAGTGCGCCGGGACTAGCGGGGGAGCCAGCCTACAATGAGCAGTTCTTC. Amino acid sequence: CSAPGLAGEPAYNEQFF.

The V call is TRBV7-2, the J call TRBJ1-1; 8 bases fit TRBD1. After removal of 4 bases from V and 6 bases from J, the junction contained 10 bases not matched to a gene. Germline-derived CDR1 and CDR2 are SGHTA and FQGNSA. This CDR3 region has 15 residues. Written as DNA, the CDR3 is TGTGCCAGCAGCTCGCAGGACAGGGAGTTTGCTGAAGCTTTCTTT. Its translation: CASSSQDREFAEAFF.

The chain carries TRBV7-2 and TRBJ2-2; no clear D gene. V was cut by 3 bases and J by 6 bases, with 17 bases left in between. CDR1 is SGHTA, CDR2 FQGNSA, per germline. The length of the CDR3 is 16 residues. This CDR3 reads CASSLHGPLVAGELFF. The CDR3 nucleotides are TGTGCCAGCAGCTTGCATGGGCCCCTCGTGGCCGGGGAGCTGTTTTTT.

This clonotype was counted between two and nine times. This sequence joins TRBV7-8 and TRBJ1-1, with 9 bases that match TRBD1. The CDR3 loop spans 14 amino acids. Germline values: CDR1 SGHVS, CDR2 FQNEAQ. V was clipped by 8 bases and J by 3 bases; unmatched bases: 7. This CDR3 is CASYRGLGDTEAFF. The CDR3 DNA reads TGTGCCAGCTACAGGGGGCTGGGGGACACTGAAGCTTTCTTT.

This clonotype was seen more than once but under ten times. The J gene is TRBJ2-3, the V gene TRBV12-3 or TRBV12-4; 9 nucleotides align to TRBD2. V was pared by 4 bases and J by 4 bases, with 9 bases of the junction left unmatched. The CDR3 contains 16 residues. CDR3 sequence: CASSWGPGLAADTQYF. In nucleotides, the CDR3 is TGTGCCAGCAGTTGGGGTCCGGGACTAGCCGCAGATACGCAGTATTTT.

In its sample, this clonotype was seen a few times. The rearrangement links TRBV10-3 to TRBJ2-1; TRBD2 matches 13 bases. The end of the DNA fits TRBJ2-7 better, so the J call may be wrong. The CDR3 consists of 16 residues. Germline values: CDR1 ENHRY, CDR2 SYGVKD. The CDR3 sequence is CAIRTSGGYGYNEQYF. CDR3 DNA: TGTGCCATCAGGACTAGCGGGGGGTATGGCTACAATGAGCAGTACTTC.

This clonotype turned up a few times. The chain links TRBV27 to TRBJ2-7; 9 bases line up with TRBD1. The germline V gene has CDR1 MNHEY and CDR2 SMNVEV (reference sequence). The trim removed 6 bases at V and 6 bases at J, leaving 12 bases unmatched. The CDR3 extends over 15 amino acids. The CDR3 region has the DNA TGTGCCAGCAGGATGGGCCGGGACAGGGCTTTCGAGCAGTACTTC. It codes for CASRMGRDRAFEQYF.

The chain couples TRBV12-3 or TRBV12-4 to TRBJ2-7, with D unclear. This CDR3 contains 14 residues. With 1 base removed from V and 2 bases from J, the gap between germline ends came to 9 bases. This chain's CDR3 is CASSLELLTYEQYF. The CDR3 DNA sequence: TGTGCCAGCAGTTTAGAACTTCTTACCTACGAGCAGTACTTC.

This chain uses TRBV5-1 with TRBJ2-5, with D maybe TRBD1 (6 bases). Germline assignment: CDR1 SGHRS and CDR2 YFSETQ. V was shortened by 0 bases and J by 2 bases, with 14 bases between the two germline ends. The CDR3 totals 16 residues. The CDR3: CASSLVRGCRQETQYF. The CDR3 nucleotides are TGCGCCAGCAGCTTGGTGAGGGGGTGTAGGCAAGAGACCCAGTACTTC.